This TCR beta chain was identified during a study of cytomegalovirus exposure and HLA in healthy donors. CDR1 is SNHLY, CDR2 FYNNEI, per germline. With 5 bases removed from V and 4 bases from J, the gap between germline ends came to 12 bases. This CDR3 region has 13 residues. Use of 60 Vbeta and 13 Jbeta primers characterized the PCR. Libraries were prepared by immunoSEQ multiplex PCR; TCRdb keeps only in-frame clonotypes and omits some of them. The sample yields 100,000 or so clones, around 73% seen once. Sequencing was done on a sample of PBMCs. The source of this sequence is a man aged 25-45 years in good health and CMV-seronegative. The rearrangement uses TRBV2 and TRBJ2-7; perhaps TRBD2 as D (5 bases). The CDR3 DNA sequence: TGTGCCAGCAGTCTAGGACTCACTTACGAGCAGTACTTC. Amino acid sequence: CASSLGLTYEQYF.